This TCR beta chain was identified in a study of shared clonotypes between healthy human individuals. Trimming pared 1 base from V and 9 bases from J, leaving 15 bases between. Germline CDR1 reads GTSNPN; CDR2 reads SVGIG (reference sequence). The CDR3 length is 13 residues. Each of the donors was a healthy adult who was HIV-negative and had not had a recent acute infection or vaccination. From CD4+ cells came CD45RA+ naive and CD45RA-negative memory subsets. Sorted-subset replicate PCR reactions contained roughly 200 ng DNA, corresponding to approximately 30,000 T cell genomes. The table came from immunoSEQ multiplex PCR; TCRdb's copy has only in-frame clones and leaves some out. The sample records 2 million to 3 million clones, roughly 93% being singletons.

This TCR was sampled from a young man in good health. Some clones in this sample may be carry-over from other donors' samples. The V call is TRBV30, the J call TRBJ1-2, with D hard to call. The source material was naive CD4+ T cells from PBMCs. Subset given: CD45RA+ positively selected. CDR3 DNA: TGTGCCTGGAGTGACGGAGTAAATCTGAGCTACACCTTC. Amino acids: CAWSDGVNLSYTF.